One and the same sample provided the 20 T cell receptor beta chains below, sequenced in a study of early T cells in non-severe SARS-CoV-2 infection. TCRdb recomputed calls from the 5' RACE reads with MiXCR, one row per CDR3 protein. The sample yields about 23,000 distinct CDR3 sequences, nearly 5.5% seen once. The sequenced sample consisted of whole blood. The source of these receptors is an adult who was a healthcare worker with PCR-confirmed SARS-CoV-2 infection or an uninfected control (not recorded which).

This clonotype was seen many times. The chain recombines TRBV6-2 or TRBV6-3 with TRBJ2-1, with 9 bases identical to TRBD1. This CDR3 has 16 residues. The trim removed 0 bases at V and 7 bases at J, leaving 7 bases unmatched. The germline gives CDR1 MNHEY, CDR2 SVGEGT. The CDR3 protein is CASSYSSDRGFNEQFF. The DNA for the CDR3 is TGTGCCAGCAGTTACTCATCGGACAGGGGTTTTAATGAGCAGTTCTTC.

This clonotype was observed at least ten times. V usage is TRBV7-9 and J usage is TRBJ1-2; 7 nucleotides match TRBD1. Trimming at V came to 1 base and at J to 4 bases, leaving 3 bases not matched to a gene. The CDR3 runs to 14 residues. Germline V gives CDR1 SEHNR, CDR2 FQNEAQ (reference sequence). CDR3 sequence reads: CASSLGQGPYGYTF. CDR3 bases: TGTGCCAGCAGCTTAGGACAGGGACCCTATGGCTACACCTTC.

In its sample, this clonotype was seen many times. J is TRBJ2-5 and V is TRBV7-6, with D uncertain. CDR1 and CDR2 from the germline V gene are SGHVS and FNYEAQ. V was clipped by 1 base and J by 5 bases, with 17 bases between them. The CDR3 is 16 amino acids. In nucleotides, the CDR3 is TGTGCCAGCAGCTTAGGGGTCTATACCGACTCGGAGACCCAGTACTTC. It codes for CASSLGVYTDSETQYF.

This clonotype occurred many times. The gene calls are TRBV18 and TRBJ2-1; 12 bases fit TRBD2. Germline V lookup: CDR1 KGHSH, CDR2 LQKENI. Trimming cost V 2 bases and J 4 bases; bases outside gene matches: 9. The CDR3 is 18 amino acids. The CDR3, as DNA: TGTGCCAGCTCACCAGGGACACTAGCGGGAGGAGGATACAATGAGCAGTTCTTC. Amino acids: CASSPGTLAGGGYNEQFF. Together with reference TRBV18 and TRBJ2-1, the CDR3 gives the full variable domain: NAGVMQNPRHLVRRRGQEARLRCSPMKGHSHVYWYRQLPEEGLKFMVYLQKENIIDESGMPKERFSAEFPKEGPSILRIQQVVRGDSAAYFCASSPGTLAGGGYNEQFFGPGTRLTVL.

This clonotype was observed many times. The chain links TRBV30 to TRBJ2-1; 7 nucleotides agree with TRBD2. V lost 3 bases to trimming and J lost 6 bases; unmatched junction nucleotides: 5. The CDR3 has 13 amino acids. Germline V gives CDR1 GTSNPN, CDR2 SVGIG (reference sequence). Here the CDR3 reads CAWSRLAPNEQFF. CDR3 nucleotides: TGTGCCTGGAGCCGACTAGCCCCCAATGAGCAGTTCTTC.

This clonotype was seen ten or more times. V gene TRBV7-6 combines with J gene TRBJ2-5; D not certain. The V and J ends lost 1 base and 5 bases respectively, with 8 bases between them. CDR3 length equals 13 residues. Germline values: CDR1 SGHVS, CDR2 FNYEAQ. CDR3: CASSLGTWETQYF. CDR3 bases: TGTGCCAGCAGCTTAGGAACCTGGGAGACCCAGTACTTC.

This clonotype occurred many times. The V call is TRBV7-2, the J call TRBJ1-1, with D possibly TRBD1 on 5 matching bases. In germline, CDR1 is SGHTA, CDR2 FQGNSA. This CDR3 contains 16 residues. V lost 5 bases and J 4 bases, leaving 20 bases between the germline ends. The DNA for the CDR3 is TGTGCCAGCAGCACGCGGCCCTCTGGACAAAGCACTGAAGCTTTCTTT. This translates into CASSTRPSGQSTEAFF.

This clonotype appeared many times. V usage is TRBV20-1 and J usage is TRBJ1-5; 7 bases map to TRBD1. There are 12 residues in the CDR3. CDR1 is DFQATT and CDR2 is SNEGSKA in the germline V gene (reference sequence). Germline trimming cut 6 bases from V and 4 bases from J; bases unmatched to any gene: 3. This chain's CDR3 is CSARDSNQPQHF. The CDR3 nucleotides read TGCAGTGCGCGGGACAGTAATCAGCCCCAGCATTTT.

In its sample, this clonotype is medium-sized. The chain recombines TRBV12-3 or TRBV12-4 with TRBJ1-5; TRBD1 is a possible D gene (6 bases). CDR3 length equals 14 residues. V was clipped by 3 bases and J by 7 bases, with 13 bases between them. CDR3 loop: CASSLRAGEQPQHF. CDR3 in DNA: TGTGCCAGCAGTTTGAGGGCAGGGGAACAGCCCCAGCATTTT.

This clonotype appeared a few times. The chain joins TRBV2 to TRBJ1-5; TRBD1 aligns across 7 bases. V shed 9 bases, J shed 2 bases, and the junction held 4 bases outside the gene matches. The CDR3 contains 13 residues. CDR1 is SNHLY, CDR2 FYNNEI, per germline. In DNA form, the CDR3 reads TGTGCCAGGAATGGACAGGGCAATCAGCCCCAGCATTTT. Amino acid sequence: CARNGQGNQPQHF.

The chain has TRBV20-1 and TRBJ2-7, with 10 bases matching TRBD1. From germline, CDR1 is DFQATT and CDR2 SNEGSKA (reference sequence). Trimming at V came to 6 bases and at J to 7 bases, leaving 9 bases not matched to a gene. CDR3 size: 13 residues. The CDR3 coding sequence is TGCAGTGCGGAACGACAGGGGGCGTGGGAGCAGTACTTC. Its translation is CSAERQGAWEQYF.

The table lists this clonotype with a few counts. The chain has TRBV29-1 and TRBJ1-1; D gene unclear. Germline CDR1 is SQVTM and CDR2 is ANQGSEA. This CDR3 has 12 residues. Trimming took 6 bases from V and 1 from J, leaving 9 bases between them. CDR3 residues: CSVGIKNTEAFF. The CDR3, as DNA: TGCAGCGTAGGGATAAAGAACACTGAAGCTTTCTTT.

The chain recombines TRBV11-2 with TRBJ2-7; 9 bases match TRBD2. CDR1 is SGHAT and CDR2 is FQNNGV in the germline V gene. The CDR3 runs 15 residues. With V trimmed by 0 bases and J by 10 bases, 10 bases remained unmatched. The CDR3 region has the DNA TGTGCCAGCAGCTTAGAGCCTAGCGGGACGGGCGATCAGTACTTC. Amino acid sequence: CASSLEPSGTGDQYF.

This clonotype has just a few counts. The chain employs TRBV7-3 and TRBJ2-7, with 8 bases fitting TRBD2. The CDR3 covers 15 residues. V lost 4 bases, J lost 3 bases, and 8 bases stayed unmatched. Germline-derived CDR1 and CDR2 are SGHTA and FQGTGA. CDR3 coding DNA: TGTGCCAGCAGCTCCTTACCGGGACTAGGCTACGAGCAGTACTTC. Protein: CASSSLPGLGYEQYF.

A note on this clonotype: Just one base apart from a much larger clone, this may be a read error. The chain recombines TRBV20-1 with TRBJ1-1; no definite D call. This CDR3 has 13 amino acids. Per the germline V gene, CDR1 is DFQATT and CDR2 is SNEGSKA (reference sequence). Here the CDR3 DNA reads TGCAGTTCTAGAGATTTAAGACAAACTGAAGCTTTCTTT. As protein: CSSRDLRQTEAFF.

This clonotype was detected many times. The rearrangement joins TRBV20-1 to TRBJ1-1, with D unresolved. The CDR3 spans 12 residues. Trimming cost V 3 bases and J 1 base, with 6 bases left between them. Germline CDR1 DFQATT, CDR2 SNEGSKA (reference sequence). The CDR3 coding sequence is TGCAGTGCTAGTAAACCGAACACTGAAGCTTTCTTT. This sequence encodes CSASKPNTEAFF.

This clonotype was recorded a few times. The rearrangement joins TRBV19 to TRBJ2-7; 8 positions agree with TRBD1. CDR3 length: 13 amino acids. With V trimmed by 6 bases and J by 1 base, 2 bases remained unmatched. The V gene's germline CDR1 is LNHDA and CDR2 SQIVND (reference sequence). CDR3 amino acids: CASSRDRSYEQYF. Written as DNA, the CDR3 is TGTGCCAGTAGCCGGGACAGGTCCTACGAGCAGTACTTC.

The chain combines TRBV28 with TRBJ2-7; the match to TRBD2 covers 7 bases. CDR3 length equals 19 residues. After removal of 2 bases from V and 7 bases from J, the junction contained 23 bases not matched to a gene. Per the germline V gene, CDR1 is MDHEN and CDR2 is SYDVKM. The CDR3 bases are TGTGCCAGCAGTTTAAACAGGCTAGCGGACTATAATCCTCCCCGTGAGCAGTACTTC. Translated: CASSLNRLADYNPPREQYF. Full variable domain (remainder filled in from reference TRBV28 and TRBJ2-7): DVKVTQSSRYLVKRTGEKVFLECVQDMDHENMFWYRQDPGLGLRLIYFSYDVKMKEKGDIPEGYSVSREKKERFSLILESASTNQTSMYLCASSLNRLADYNPPREQYFGPGTRLTVT.

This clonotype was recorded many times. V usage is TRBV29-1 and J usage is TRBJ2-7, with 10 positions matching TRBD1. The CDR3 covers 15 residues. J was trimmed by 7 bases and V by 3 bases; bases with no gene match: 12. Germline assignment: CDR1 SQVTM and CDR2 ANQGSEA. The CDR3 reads CSVDTGDRGSGEQYF. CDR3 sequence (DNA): TGCAGCGTTGATACAGGGGACAGGGGTTCTGGGGAGCAGTACTTC.

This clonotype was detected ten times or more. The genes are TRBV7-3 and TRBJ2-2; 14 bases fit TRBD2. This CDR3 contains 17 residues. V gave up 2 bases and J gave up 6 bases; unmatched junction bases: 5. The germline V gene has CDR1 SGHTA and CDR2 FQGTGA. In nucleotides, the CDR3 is TGTGCCAGCAGCTTAGGAGGGACTAGCGGGAGCGCCGGGGAGCTGTTTTTT. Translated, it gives CASSLGGTSGSAGELFF.